This T cell receptor (beta chain) was found in a study of HIV-infected patients and healthy controls. All unsorted peripheral T cells were captured because whole blood was used without fractionation. About 500 ng RNA was reverse transcribed with alpha and beta constant-region primers. Using multiplexing indices, alpha and beta chain libraries were generated apart by chain-specific third strand synthesis. One primer pair amplified all rearrangements per chain; each cDNA got molecular barcodes. Two random hexamers, added before amplification and joined, formed each molecule's 12-nucleotide barcode. TCRdb analysed the 5' RACE reads with MiXCR anew, one entry per CDR3 protein. Of approximately 17,000 distinct CDR3 sequences detected, more than 8.5% appear once; the ten largest clones hold roughly 5%. V gave up 5 bases and J gave up 7 bases; unmatched junction bases: 9. This CDR3 is built from 16 residues. Germline V lookup: CDR1 MNHEY, CDR2 SVGAGI.

Many counts were recorded for this clonotype. Antigen unknown. Overall study results and limits: Donor HLA types were not determined in the study. CDR3 sharing between individuals was lower in HIV-infected patients than in healthy controls.

The V and J genes are TRBV6-5 and TRBJ1-6, with 9 nucleotides matching TRBD1. This clonotype was sampled from an adult in good health. The specimen was blood. CDR3 region: CASSPTYRGLNSPLHF. Written as DNA, the CDR3 is TGTGCCAGCAGTCCCACCTACAGGGGGCTAAATTCACCCCTCCACTTT.